This passage covers 20 T cell receptor beta chains from one sample sequenced in a study of T cell responses to AZD1222 COVID-19 vaccine. The method was immunoSEQ multiplex PCR; TCRdb's version includes in-frame clones alone and lacks a portion of them. The data show 80,000 to 100,000 clones, with about 82% seen just once and 5.6% held by the top ten. The sample here was peripheral blood, taken 28 days after the second AZD1222 dose. The receptors come from an adult who received the AZD1222 COVID-19 vaccine.

The CDR3 coding sequence is TGTGCCACCAGCCCCGGGACAGTCTACGAGCAGTACTTC. Translated, it gives CATSPGTVYEQYF. The gene calls are TRBV15 and TRBJ2-7, with 7 bases that match TRBD1. Germline V gene lookup returns CDR1 LNHNV and CDR2 YYDKDF (reference sequence). The V segment lost 5 bases and the J segment 3 bases; nucleotides outside the gene matches: 4. CDR3 size: 13 residues. Complete variable domain (other parts from reference TRBV15 and TRBJ2-7): DAMVIQNPRYQVTQFGKPVTLSCSQTLNHNVMYWYQQKSSQAPKLLFHYYDKDFNNEADTPDNFQSRRPNTSFCFLDIRSPGLGDTAMYLCATSPGTVYEQYFGPGTRLTVT.

J is TRBJ2-3 and V is TRBV5-1; 7 nucleotides line up with TRBD2. This CDR3 is 15 amino acids long. Germline trimming cut 0 bases from V and 1 base from J; bases unmatched to any gene: 2. Germline assignment: CDR1 SGHRS and CDR2 YFSETQ. The CDR3 DNA sequence: TGCGCCAGCAGCTTGGGCGGGAGTCGCACAGATACGCAGTATTTT. Its protein product is CASSLGGSRTDTQYF.

This clone was observed a single time. This chain uses TRBV10-1 with TRBJ2-7; 8 bases agree with TRBD1. The CDR3 has 15 amino acids. Germline CDR1 reads WNHNN; CDR2 reads SYGVQD (reference sequence). V lost 6 bases to trimming and J lost 2 bases; unmatched junction nucleotides: 9. In DNA form, the CDR3 reads TGCGCCAGCAGCCCCGGACAGGGCCTGGCCTACGAGCAGTACTTC. Protein sequence: CASSPGQGLAYEQYF.

The rearrangement uses TRBV7-6 and TRBJ2-7; TRBD2 is a possible D gene (7 bases). Germline CDR1 and CDR2: SGHVS and FNYEAQ. V lost 3 bases, J lost 6 bases, and 21 bases lay in between. The length of the CDR3 is 16 residues. The CDR3 reads CASSFRGRGTPTEQYF. The CDR3 DNA reads TGTGCCAGCAGCTTCCGGGGGAGGGGGACGCCGACCGAGCAGTACTTC.

The chain has TRBV2 and TRBJ2-3; D unresolved. This CDR3 comprises 13 residues. Trimming took 2 bases from V and 6 from J, leaving 9 bases between them. Looked up from germline, CDR1 is SNHLY and CDR2 is FYNNEI. The CDR3 DNA is TGTGCCAGCAGTGAAAGGGTGAGGGATACGCAGTATTTT. Encoded protein: CASSERVRDTQYF.

The J gene is TRBJ1-3, the V gene TRBV2; D remains unclear. Germline-derived CDR1 and CDR2 are SNHLY and FYNNEI. V gave up 4 bases and J gave up 4 bases, with 8 bases separating them. The CDR3 has 13 amino acids. The CDR3 protein is CASSVGVGNTIYF. The CDR3 DNA sequence: TGTGCCAGCAGTGTTGGGGTCGGAAACACCATATATTTT.

The chain employs TRBV3-1 (or the pseudogene TRBV3-2) and TRBJ2-5, with D maybe TRBD1 (5 bases). This CDR3 region has 16 residues. Germline V gene lookup returns CDR1 LGHDT and CDR2 YNNKEL (reference sequence). V was clipped by 2 bases and J by 5 bases, with 18 bases between them. The CDR3 is CASSQPASRAWETQYF. CDR3 DNA: TGTGCCAGCAGCCAACCTGCGAGCAGGGCGTGGGAGACCCAGTACTTC.

As regards this clone: Within the sample, other DNA sequences also encode this same CDR3. The chain couples TRBV28 to TRBJ1-2; perhaps TRBD1 as D (6 bases). The CDR3 is made up of 13 amino acids. CDR1 and CDR2 (germline): MDHEN, SYDVKM. V lost 2 bases, J lost 2 bases, and 6 bases lay in between. This chain's CDR3 is CASSLGQNYGYTF. The CDR3 DNA follows: TGTGCCAGCAGTTTAGGACAGAACTATGGCTACACCTTC.

The rearrangement joins TRBV2 to TRBJ1-5; no clear D gene. CDR1 and CDR2 (germline): SNHLY, FYNNEI. The ends were cut back, 1 base at V and 3 bases at J, with 10 bases in the middle. The CDR3 extends over 15 amino acids. The CDR3 region is CASSEGWRPNQPQHF. CDR3 sequence (DNA): TGTGCCAGCAGTGAAGGATGGCGCCCCAATCAGCCCCAGCATTTT.

The J gene is TRBJ2-1, the V gene TRBV30; TRBD2 aligns across 8 bases. The CDR3 contains 13 residues. Trimming took 3 bases from V and 6 from J; bases not matched to a gene: 4. Germline assignment: CDR1 GTSNPN and CDR2 SVGIG (reference sequence). The CDR3, as DNA: TGTGCCTGGAGCGGACTAGCCCTCAATGAGCAGTTCTTC. Protein sequence: CAWSGLALNEQFF.

The chain links TRBV6-1 to TRBJ1-2; TRBD1 might be the D (6 bases). The ends were cut back, 0 bases at V and 4 bases at J, with 12 bases in the middle. The germline CDR1 and CDR2 sequences are MNHNS and SASEGT. This CDR3 has 15 residues. In nucleotides, the CDR3 is TGTGCCAGCAGTGAAGCGCCTGGGGGCGGCTATGGCTACACCTTC. Encoded protein: CASSEAPGGGYGYTF.

The rearrangement uses TRBV7-2 and TRBJ1-4; D not certain. V lost 5 bases and J lost 3, with 16 bases in between. This CDR3 is 16 amino acids long. Germline values: CDR1 SGHTA, CDR2 FQGNSA. As DNA, the CDR3 is TGTGCCAGCAGCACAGAGGTAGGGTACTCTAATGAAAAACTGTTTTTT. Translating it yields CASSTEVGYSNEKLFF.

The gene calls are TRBV7-2 and TRBJ2-3, with 9 bases fitting TRBD2. The CDR3 is 16 amino acids. Germline CDR1 SGHTA, CDR2 FQGNSA. V trimming: 5 bases; J trimming: 4 bases; junction bases outside the gene matches: 10. The CDR3 region is CASSMTSGLLADTQYF. CDR3 in DNA: TGTGCCAGCAGCATGACTAGCGGCCTTCTCGCAGATACGCAGTATTTT.

The chain employs TRBV27 and TRBJ1-1; the D is unclear. Germline values: CDR1 MNHEY, CDR2 SMNVEV (reference sequence). Trimming pared 4 bases from V and 4 bases from J, leaving 13 bases between. CDR3 length equals 14 residues. The CDR3 DNA reads TGTGCCAGCAGTTCCCGGCTGGGTGGCACTGAAGCTTTCTTT. Amino acids: CASSSRLGGTEAFF.

The chain is built from TRBV7-9 and TRBJ1-1; a weak D match, TRBD1 (6 bases). The CDR3 totals 13 residues. V was cut by 4 bases and J by 2 bases, with 8 bases left in between. Germline V gene data show CDR1 as SEHNR and CDR2 as FQNEAQ (reference sequence). CDR3 sequence: CASSSGQNTEAFF. CDR3 nucleotides: TGTGCCAGCAGCTCGGGACAAAACACTGAAGCTTTCTTT.

This clone was seen just once. This chain connects TRBV6-5 to TRBJ2-7; D not certain. V was clipped by 0 bases and J by 5 bases, with 11 bases between them. This CDR3 comprises 14 residues. Germline CDR1 and CDR2: MNHEY and SVGAGI. DNA of the CDR3: TGTGCCAGCAGTTACTCAAGTAGGAGAGACGAGCAGTACTTC. Translation gives CASSYSSRRDEQYF.

The chain uses TRBV5-8 and TRBJ1-3; TRBD1 agrees at 10 bases. J lost 0 bases, V lost 4 bases, and 4 bases had no gene match. Germline V gives CDR1 SGHTS, CDR2 YDEGEE. This CDR3 is built from 16 residues. The CDR3 spells CASSKRDRGSGNTIYF. The CDR3, as DNA: TGTGCCAGCAGCAAACGGGACAGGGGCTCTGGAAACACCATATATTTT. Full variable domain (missing parts from reference TRBV5-8 and TRBJ1-3): EAGVTQSPTHLIKTRGQQATLRCSPISGHTSVYWYQQALGLGLQFLLWYDEGEERNRGNFPPRFSGRQFPNYSSELNVNALELEDSALYLCASSKRDRGSGNTIYFGEGSWLTVV.

The rearrangement uses TRBV9 and TRBJ2-3; D is unclear. The CDR3 runs to 13 residues. Germline assignment: CDR1 SGDLS and CDR2 YYNGEE. Trimming removed 0 bases at V and 0 bases at J, with 2 bases between. CDR3 amino acids: CASSVGSTDTQYF. The CDR3 coding sequence is TGTGCCAGCAGCGTAGGTAGCACAGATACGCAGTATTTT.

The table lists this clone with a count of one. V gene TRBV27 combines with J gene TRBJ1-5, with D unresolved. Per germline, CDR1 MNHEY and CDR2 SMNVEV (reference sequence). V lost 2 bases and J lost 4, with 9 bases in between. The CDR3 extends over 14 amino acids. CDR3 coding DNA: TGTGCCAGCAGTTTAGCACAGAGTAATCAGCCCCAGCATTTT. This encodes CASSLAQSNQPQHF.

This chain connects TRBV19 to TRBJ1-2; D call uncertain. The V end was cut by 5 bases, the J end by 2 bases, with 15 bases between. The germline gives CDR1 LNHDA, CDR2 SQIVND (reference sequence). The CDR3 is made up of 15 amino acids. The CDR3: CASSLTRTGNYGYTF. The CDR3 DNA is TGTGCCAGTAGTTTAACCCGGACGGGGAACTATGGCTACACCTTC.